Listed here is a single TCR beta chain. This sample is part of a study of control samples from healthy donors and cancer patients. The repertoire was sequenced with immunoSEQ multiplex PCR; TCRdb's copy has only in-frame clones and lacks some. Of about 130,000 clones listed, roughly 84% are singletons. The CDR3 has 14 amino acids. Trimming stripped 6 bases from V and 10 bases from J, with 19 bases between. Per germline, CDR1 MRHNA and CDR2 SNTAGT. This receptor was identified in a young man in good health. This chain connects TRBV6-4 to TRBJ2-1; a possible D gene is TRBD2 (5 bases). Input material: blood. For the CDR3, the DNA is TGTGCCAGCAGCCGAAATAGACTAACCGGCGAGCAGTTCTTC. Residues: CASSRNRLTGEQFF.